These 21 T cell receptor beta chains came from one sample sequenced in a study of early T cells in non-severe SARS-CoV-2 infection. A single record per CDR3 protein comes from TCRdb applying MiXCR to the 5' RACE reads. Here the sample spans some 48,000 distinct CDR3 sequences, around a tenth being singletons. The sequenced sample consisted of whole blood. These receptor sequences come from an adult who was a healthcare worker with PCR-confirmed SARS-CoV-2 infection or an uninfected control (not recorded which).

In its sample, this clonotype was seen many times. The rearrangement uses TRBV28 and TRBJ2-5; 7 bases are shared with TRBD1. Germline V CDR1 and CDR2: MDHEN, SYDVKM. The CDR3 contains 13 residues. Trimming cost V 6 bases and J 2 bases; bases outside gene matches: 3. The CDR3 DNA sequence: TGTGCCAGCAGACGACAGGGTCAAGAGACCCAGTACTTC. It encodes CASRRQGQETQYF. The entire variable domain, with the rest obtained from reference TRBV28 and TRBJ2-5, is as follows: DVKVTQSSRYLVKRTGEKVFLECVQDMDHENMFWYRQDPGLGLRLIYFSYDVKMKEKGDIPEGYSVSREKKERFSLILESASTNQTSMYLCASRRQGQETQYFGPGTRLLVL.

The genes are TRBV12-3 or TRBV12-4 and TRBJ2-1; D is unclear. The CDR3 length is 15 residues. The V gene lost 5 bases and the J gene lost 3 bases, with 14 bases spanning the gap. The CDR3 reads CASSTRPDGYNEQFF. The CDR3 DNA reads as TGTGCCAGCAGTACCCGACCAGACGGCTACAATGAGCAGTTCTTC.

This clonotype was counted at least ten times. J is TRBJ2-1 and V is TRBV29-1, with 8 nucleotides matching TRBD2. This CDR3 has 14 residues. Trimming at V came to 4 bases and at J to 6 bases, leaving 8 bases not matched to a gene. Germline lookup yields CDR1 SQVTM and CDR2 ANQGSEA. CDR3 sequence reads: CSVGSREGLNEQFF. CDR3 in DNA: TGCAGCGTTGGTTCACGGGAGGGCCTCAATGAGCAGTTCTTC.

This clonotype was counted at least ten times. V usage is TRBV20-1 and J usage is TRBJ2-7; D perhaps matches TRBD1 (5 bases). CDR1 and CDR2 from the germline V gene are DFQATT and SNEGSKA (reference sequence). V dropped 0 bases and J dropped 4 bases, with 16 bases sitting between them. CDR3 length: 15 residues. The CDR3 protein is CSARDRDRYLYEQYF. Written as DNA, the CDR3 is TGCAGTGCTAGAGACAGAGACAGATACCTTTACGAGCAGTACTTC.

This clonotype appeared a few times. V usage is TRBV6-2 or TRBV6-3 and J usage is TRBJ2-7; 7 bases are a match to TRBD1. V dropped 7 bases and J dropped 6; count of bases not matched to a gene: 12. The CDR3 covers 14 residues. CDR1 is MNHEY, CDR2 SVGEGT, per germline. DNA for the CDR3: TGTGCCAGCACCTTCTCAGACAGGGTCCGCGAGCAGTACTTC. This gives the protein CASTFSDRVREQYF.

This clonotype was detected a few times. The chain carries TRBV5-4 and TRBJ2-3; D gene unclear. The CDR3 totals 12 residues. Germline-derived CDR1 and CDR2 are SGHNT and YYREEE (reference sequence). V gave up 2 bases and J gave up 4 bases, with 5 bases separating them. This chain's CDR3 is CASSFYPDTQYF. In DNA, the CDR3 is TGTGCCAGCAGCTTTTACCCAGATACGCAGTATTTT.

The rearrangement links TRBV10-3 to TRBJ2-1, with TRBD2 identical over 14 bases. Looked up from germline, CDR1 is ENHRY and CDR2 is SYGVKD. The V and J ends lost 2 bases and 6 bases, in that order; junction bases with no gene match: 9. This CDR3 comprises 18 residues. This CDR3 reads CAISEGVGTSGSVNEQFF. The CDR3 bases are TGTGCCATCAGTGAGGGGGTTGGGACTAGCGGGAGTGTCAATGAGCAGTTCTTC.

V gene TRBV29-1 combines with J gene TRBJ2-7, with D hard to call. Looked up from germline, CDR1 is SQVTM and CDR2 is ANQGSEA. Trimming left V 7 bases short and J 0 bases short, with 7 bases between. The CDR3 consists of 11 residues. In DNA form, the CDR3 reads TGCAGCGCCAGCTACTCCTACGAGCAGTACTTC. It codes for CSASYSYEQYF.

This clonotype was seen many times. The V call is TRBV30, the J call TRBJ1-5; TRBD1 agrees at 8 bases. The J segment lost 6 bases and the V segment lost 4 bases, leaving 5 bases of the junction unmatched. CDR3 length: 13 amino acids. Germline lookup yields CDR1 GTSNPN and CDR2 SVGIG (reference sequence). CDR3 bases: TGTGCCTGGACAGGGGGCGGAGGTCAGCCCCAGCATTTT. It is translated as CAWTGGGGQPQHF.

The V gene is TRBV28, the J gene TRBJ2-7; D is ambiguous. Germline V gene lookup returns CDR1 MDHEN and CDR2 SYDVKM. The CDR3 length is 17 residues. Trimming took off 1 base at V and 0 bases at J, with 16 bases between the two ends. The CDR3 nucleotides are TGTGCCAGCAGTTTATATACCCCTCGGGCTCCCTCCTACGAGCAGTACTTC. It yields the protein CASSLYTPRAPSYEQYF.

This clonotype occurred many times. The chain combines TRBV3-1 with TRBJ1-1, with D perhaps matching TRBD1 (5 bases). CDR3 length: 16 amino acids. Trimming took off 0 bases at V and 3 bases at J, with 14 bases between the two ends. CDR1 is LGHDT, CDR2 YNNKEL, per germline (reference sequence). The CDR3 DNA reads TGTGCCAGCAGCCAAGATCAGGGCCAGTGGGACACTGAAGCTTTCTTT. Translating gives CASSQDQGQWDTEAFF. Full variable domain (outside the CDR3, taken from reference TRBV3-1 and TRBJ1-1): DTAVSQTPKYLVTQMGNDKSIKCEQNLGHDTMYWYKQDSKKFLKIMFSYNNKELIINETVPNRFSPKSPDKAHLNLHINSLELGDSAVYFCASSQDQGQWDTEAFFGQGTRLTVV.

The CDR3 DNA follows: TGTGCCAGCAGTTACGCACAGGGATGGGTCACTGAAGCTTTCTTT. Its protein product is CASSYAQGWVTEAFF. The gene calls are TRBV7-8 and TRBJ1-1; tentative D call: TRBD1 (6 bases). CDR3 length equals 15 residues. V gave up 6 bases and J gave up 4 bases, with 18 bases separating them. Germline CDR1 is SGHVS and CDR2 is FQNEAQ.

This clonotype was observed a few times. The chain recombines TRBV2 with TRBJ2-3; 7 bases map to TRBD2. Germline V gene lookup returns CDR1 SNHLY and CDR2 FYNNEI. V was clipped by 7 bases and J by 4 bases; unmatched bases: 8. The CDR3 spans 14 residues. The chain's CDR3 is CASIKREAPDTQYF. CDR3 sequence (DNA): TGTGCCAGCATCAAACGGGAGGCCCCAGATACGCAGTATTTT.

The chain recombines TRBV29-1 with TRBJ2-1, with 7 bases matching TRBD2. The length of the CDR3 is 16 residues. V shed 3 bases and J 5 bases; nucleotides not matched to a gene: 13. Per germline, CDR1 SQVTM and CDR2 ANQGSEA. The chain's CDR3 is CSVEASGREYNNEQFF. The CDR3 DNA sequence: TGCAGCGTTGAGGCCTCAGGGCGGGAGTACAACAATGAGCAGTTCTTC.

The table lists this clonotype with many counts. The chain combines TRBV7-2 with TRBJ1-1; 7 nucleotides line up with TRBD1. CDR3 length: 14 amino acids. V was pared by 4 bases and J by 5 bases, with 7 bases of the junction left unmatched. Germline V lookup: CDR1 SGHTA, CDR2 FQGNSA. Here the CDR3 DNA reads TGTGCCAGCAGCTCCCGACAGGGCCGGACTGAAGCTTTCTTT. Translation: CASSSRQGRTEAFF.

Many counts were recorded for this clonotype. V gene TRBV27 combines with J gene TRBJ2-1; 9 bases match TRBD1. The CDR3 has 15 amino acids. Germline loops: CDR1 MNHEY, CDR2 SMNVEV (reference sequence). Germline trimming cut 4 bases from V and 3 bases from J; bases unmatched to any gene: 4. The CDR3 region has the DNA TGTGCCAGCAGTTCCGGGACAGGGTTCTACAATGAGCAGTTCTTC. It specifies CASSSGTGFYNEQFF.

This clonotype showed up many times. This sequence joins TRBV11-2 and TRBJ1-1, with D unclear. Trimming cost V 5 bases and J 0 bases, with 10 bases left between them. Germline values: CDR1 SGHAT, CDR2 FQNNGV. This CDR3 has 14 residues. The CDR3 protein is CASSPDGMNTEAFF. The DNA for the CDR3 is TGTGCCAGCAGCCCAGACGGGATGAACACTGAAGCTTTCTTT.

This clonotype showed up just a few times. The chain carries TRBV9 and TRBJ1-6; tentatively, D is TRBD1 (5 bases). V was cut by 5 bases and J by 5 bases, with 14 bases left in between. Germline values: CDR1 SGDLS, CDR2 YYNGEE. The CDR3 length is 15 residues. The CDR3 is CASREGDRDNSPLHF. As DNA, the CDR3 is TGTGCCAGCAGGGAAGGGGACCGCGATAATTCACCCCTCCACTTT.

This clonotype has ten or more counts. The chain carries TRBV7-6 and TRBJ1-4; 9 positions match TRBD1. Trimming at V came to 6 bases and at J to 8 bases, leaving 7 bases not matched to a gene. The CDR3 is 14 residues long. Per germline, CDR1 SGHVS and CDR2 FNYEAQ. The CDR3 loop is CASSLQGAREKLFF. The CDR3 nucleotides are TGTGCCAGCAGTTTACAGGGGGCTAGGGAAAAACTGTTTTTT.

This clonotype was recorded many times. V usage is TRBV7-7 and J usage is TRBJ2-5; 11 nucleotides line up with TRBD2. The CDR3 covers 15 residues. V gave up 5 bases and J gave up 3 bases; unmatched junction bases: 5. Germline assignment: CDR1 SSHAT and CDR2 FNYEAQ (reference sequence). The CDR3 DNA reads TGTGCCAGCAGCCTCGGACTAGCGGGTAAAGAGACCCAGTACTTC. Protein product: CASSLGLAGKETQYF.

This rearrangement joins TRBV12-3 or TRBV12-4 to TRBJ2-3, with TRBD2 as a possible D gene (5 bases). This CDR3 comprises 15 residues. Trimming stripped 3 bases from V and 1 base from J, with 11 bases between. CDR3 sequence (DNA): TGTGCCAGCAGTTTTCCCCTGAGGGGCACAGATACGCAGTATTTT. Its protein is CASSFPLRGTDTQYF.